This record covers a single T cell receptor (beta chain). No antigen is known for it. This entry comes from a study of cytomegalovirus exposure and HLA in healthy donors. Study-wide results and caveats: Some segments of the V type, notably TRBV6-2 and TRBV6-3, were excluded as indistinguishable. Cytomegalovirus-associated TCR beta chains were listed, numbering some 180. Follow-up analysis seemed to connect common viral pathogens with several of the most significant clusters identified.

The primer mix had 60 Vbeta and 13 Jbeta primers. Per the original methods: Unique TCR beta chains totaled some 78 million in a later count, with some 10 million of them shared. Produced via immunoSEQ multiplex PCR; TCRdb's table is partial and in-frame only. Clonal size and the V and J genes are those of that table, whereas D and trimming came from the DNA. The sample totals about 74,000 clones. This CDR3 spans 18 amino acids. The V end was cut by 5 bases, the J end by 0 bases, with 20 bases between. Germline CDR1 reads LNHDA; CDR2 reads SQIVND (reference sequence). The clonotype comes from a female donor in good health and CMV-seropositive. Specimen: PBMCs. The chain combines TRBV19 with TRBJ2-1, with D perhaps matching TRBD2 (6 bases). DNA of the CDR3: TGTGCCAGTAGTGGGGGACTGGTAACCTCAAGCTCCTACAATGAGCAGTTCTTC. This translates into CASSGGLVTSSSYNEQFF.